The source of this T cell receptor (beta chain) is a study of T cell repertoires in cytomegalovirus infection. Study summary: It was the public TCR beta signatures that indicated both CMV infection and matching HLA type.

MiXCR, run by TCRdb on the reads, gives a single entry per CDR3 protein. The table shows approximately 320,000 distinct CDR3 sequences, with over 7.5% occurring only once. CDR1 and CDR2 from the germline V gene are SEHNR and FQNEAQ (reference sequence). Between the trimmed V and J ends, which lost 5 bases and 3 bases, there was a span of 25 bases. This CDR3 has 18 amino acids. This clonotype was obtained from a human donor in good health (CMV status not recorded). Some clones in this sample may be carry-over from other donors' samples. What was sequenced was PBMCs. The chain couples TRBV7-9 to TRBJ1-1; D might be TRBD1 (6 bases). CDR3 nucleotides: TGTGCCAGCAGCCCAATTCAATTACCGGGGGCGAGAGACACTGAAGCTTTCTTT. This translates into CASSPIQLPGARDTEAFF.